This is a list of T cell receptor beta chains from one sample in a study of Ad26.COV2.S vaccination and SARS-CoV-2 variants. Sequencing was performed with immunoSEQ multiplex PCR; in TCRdb, only in-frame clones are kept and a portion is missing. The repertoire holds 350,000 to 400,000 clones, with 75% to 90% as singletons. Sequenced material: peripheral blood, taken in a trial of Ad26.COV2.S vaccine versus placebo. The receptors here all came from a person aged 18-65 years who received the Ad26.COV2.S COVID-19 vaccine or a placebo. Each CDR3 is given with its conserved first and last residue. Not every row has a clone size; where given, it reads once, few, many or a size class.

v_gene: TRBV3-1/TRBV3-2; j_gene: TRBJ1-2; abundance: .; CDR3aa: CASSIPGQGFYGYTF
v_gene: TRBV5-1; j_gene: TRBJ2-5; abundance: .; CDR3aa: CASSLAAVAGGETQYF
v_gene: TRBV14; j_gene: TRBJ1-1; abundance: .; CDR3aa: CASSQRGGRGTEAFF
v_gene: TRBV20-1; j_gene: TRBJ1-1; abundance: .; CDR3aa: CSATYAGLAFF
v_gene: TRBV21-1; j_gene: TRBJ1-1; abundance: .; CDR3aa: CASSKDAAMNTEAFF
v_gene: TRBV4-1; j_gene: TRBJ2-2; abundance: once; CDR3aa: CASSQPGRGTGELFF
v_gene: TRBV7-2; j_gene: TRBJ2-5; abundance: .; CDR3aa: CASSLMRTMKETQYF
v_gene: TRBV6-5; j_gene: TRBJ1-6; abundance: .; CDR3aa: CASSWTGGSNSPLHF
v_gene: TRBV7-6; j_gene: TRBJ1-2; abundance: .; CDR3aa: CASSPSTEAGYTF
v_gene: TRBV29-1; j_gene: TRBJ2-2; abundance: .; CDR3aa: CSVEEQSPGELFF
v_gene: TRBV13; j_gene: TRBJ2-7; abundance: few; CDR3aa: CASSSTSEYEQYF
v_gene: TRBV2; j_gene: TRBJ2-5; abundance: .; CDR3aa: CASSVLAGGQETQYF
v_gene: TRBV27; j_gene: TRBJ2-6; abundance: .; CDR3aa: CASSPDTFGANVLTF
v_gene: TRBV7-9; j_gene: TRBJ2-2; abundance: .; CDR3aa: CASSYDFANTGELFF
v_gene: TRBV24-1; j_gene: TRBJ1-1; abundance: .; CDR3aa: CATSDRTDTEAFF
v_gene: TRBV6-2/TRBV6-3; j_gene: TRBJ2-2; abundance: few; CDR3aa: CASSWDFPGQRTGELFF
v_gene: TRBV29-1; j_gene: TRBJ1-5; abundance: .; CDR3aa: CSVPMPRDRNQPQHF
v_gene: TRBV15; j_gene: TRBJ2-1; abundance: .; CDR3aa: CATHAGQSSYNEQFF
v_gene: TRBV6-2/TRBV6-3; j_gene: TRBJ2-1; abundance: .; CDR3aa: CASSLSGHNNEQFF
v_gene: TRBV19; j_gene: TRBJ2-2; abundance: .; CDR3aa: CATTESSGRDTGELFF
v_gene: TRBV4-1; j_gene: TRBJ1-1; abundance: .; CDR3aa: CASSPTGRVPEAFF
v_gene: TRBV6-5; j_gene: TRBJ1-5; abundance: .; CDR3aa: CASSLRGVYQPQHF